This entry concerns a single T cell receptor (beta chain). Between the trimmed V and J ends, which lost 1 base and 2 bases, there was a span of 6 bases. This CDR3 contains 14 residues. CDR1 and CDR2 from the germline V gene are SGHTA and FQGNSA. This specimen belongs to a study of blood T cell repertoires in COVID-19. Across the whole study: The origin of the acute and convalescent COVID-19 samples was the United States, Italy and Spain. PBMCs, B-cell-depleted T cells, or T cells provided the cDNA or gDNA that made up the material.

Under the authors' procedure: Quantification of nucleated cells was approximated via reference gene primer amplification. Data came from immunoSEQ multiplex PCR; TCRdb stores just in-frame clones and leaves some out. V and J calls plus clone size are reproduced from that table; the DNA served to infer D and trimming. Among under 100,000 clones listed, about 82% were seen once. The receptor was isolated from a man older than 75 with active or convalescent COVID-19. The chain links TRBV7-2 to TRBJ2-4, with D maybe TRBD1 (6 bases). The sample was peripheral blood. The CDR3 bases are TGTGCCAGCAGCTTAGGGGGGCCCAAAAACATTCAGTACTTC. It is translated as CASSLGGPKNIQYF.